This is a list of T cell receptor beta chains from one sample in a study of graft-versus-host responses after intestinal transplantation. Assay used: immunoSEQ multiplex PCR; TCRdb lists only in-frame clones, some missing. Of roughly 120,000 clones in the sample, around nine tenths were seen once. These TCRs are of unknown antigen specificity. This material consisted of unstimulated CD4+ T cells sorted from spleen or lymph node cells, taken before transplant. These receptors were obtained from a human donor who was the organ donor for an intestinal transplant. CDR3s include the opening cysteine and the closing phenylalanine or tryptophan. D genes are given only for firm matches. Clone size, where shown, is once, few, many, or a class for clones that have expanded.

size: NA
V: TRBV15
J: TRBJ2-7
D: TRBD2
DNA: TGTGCCACCAGCAGAAAAATAGCGGGGAGCTCCTACGAGCAGTACTTC
CDR3: CATSRKIAGSSYEQYF

size: once
V: TRBV7-2
J: TRBJ2-2
D: TRBD2
DNA: TGTGCCAGCAGCTCGGGACTAGCGGGAGGGGAGCTGTTTTTT
CDR3: CASSSGLAGGELFF

size: NA
V: TRBV12-5
J: TRBJ2-3
D: TRBD2
DNA: TGTGCTAGTGGTTTGGTACGTCGACTAGCGGGAGGTGTGGCAGATACGCAGTATTTT
CDR3: CASGLVRRLAGGVADTQYF

size: NA
V: TRBV4-2
J: TRBJ2-3
D: NA
DNA: TGTGCCAGCAGCCAGATTGGATCCACAGATACGCAGTATTTT
CDR3: CASSQIGSTDTQYF

size: NA
V: TRBV6-1
J: TRBJ2-3
D: NA
DNA: TGTGCCAGCATCACCACGTATAATACGCAGTATTTT
CDR3: CASITTYNTQYF

size: NA
V: TRBV11-1
J: TRBJ2-5
D: NA
DNA: TGTGCCAGCAGCTCCGAAGAGACCCAGTACTTC
CDR3: CASSSEETQYF

size: few
V: TRBV5-4
J: TRBJ2-7
D: TRBD1
DNA: TGTGCCAGCAGCTTTGCAGGGGGCTACGAGCAGTACTTC
CDR3: CASSFAGGYEQYF

size: NA
V: TRBV7-7
J: TRBJ2-1
D: TRBD2
DNA: TGTGCTAGCAGTTTAAGCGGGAGAAGGGGTGAGCAGTTCTTC
CDR3: CASSLSGRRGEQFF

size: NA
V: TRBV6-1
J: TRBJ2-7
D: NA
DNA: TGTGCCAGCAGCCGGACAGATTCCTACGAGCAGTACTTC
CDR3: CASSRTDSYEQYF

size: NA
V: TRBV7-9
J: TRBJ2-2
D: TRBD2
DNA: TGTGCCAGCAGCCCGACGCTAGCGGGAGGGCCCGGGGAGCTGTTTTTT
CDR3: CASSPTLAGGPGELFF

size: NA
V: TRBV7-7
J: TRBJ2-6
D: NA
DNA: TGTGCTAGCAGCGGAGACCCGAATCCCGTCTCTGGGGCCAACGTCCTGACTTTC
CDR3: CASSGDPNPVSGANVLTF

size: once
V: TRBV2
J: TRBJ2-1
D: NA
DNA: TGTGCCAGCAGTGGGAGCGGCAACTCCTACAATGAGCAGTTCTTC
CDR3: CASSGSGNSYNEQFF

size: NA
V: TRBV19
J: TRBJ2-5
D: NA
DNA: TGTGCCAGTAGTATAGTACAGGGCCAAGAGACCCAGTACTTC
CDR3: CASSIVQGQETQYF

size: NA
V: TRBV19
J: TRBJ2-1
D: TRBD1
DNA: TGTGCCAGTAGTACGGACAGGGGGCGCATCCGTGAGCAGTTCTTC
CDR3: CASSTDRGRIREQFF

size: NA
V: TRBV2
J: TRBJ1-5
D: NA
DNA: TGTGCCAGCAGTGGGACATATAAACGAGAGCCCCAGCATTTT
CDR3: CASSGTYKREPQHF

size: NA
V: TRBV6-6
J: TRBJ2-5
D: NA
DNA: TGTGCCAGCACCTCGGTGATAGCGCAAGAGACCCAGTACTTC
CDR3: CASTSVIAQETQYF

size: NA
V: TRBV5-1
J: TRBJ1-4
D: NA
DNA: TGCGCCAGCAGTGACCCGAGCGGGGGCGAGGAAAAACTGTTTTTT
CDR3: CASSDPSGGEEKLFF

size: NA
V: TRBV10-3
J: TRBJ2-7
D: TRBD2
DNA: TGTGCCATCAGACCGGGACTAGCGGGAGCGGGCGAGCAGTACTTC
CDR3: CAIRPGLAGAGEQYF

size: once
V: TRBV4-2
J: TRBJ2-5
D: TRBD1
DNA: TGTGCCAGCAGCCAGTCGACAGGGCCCCAAGAGACCCAGTACTTC
CDR3: CASSQSTGPQETQYF

size: NA
V: TRBV9
J: TRBJ1-2
D: NA
DNA: TGTGCCAGCAGCCCTTCCAGTTCCGTCTACACCTTC
CDR3: CASSPSSSVYTF

size: NA
V: TRBV7-2
J: TRBJ2-7
D: NA
DNA: TGTGCCAGCAGCCCTTGGGACGCCTTAACCTACGAGCAGTACTTC
CDR3: CASSPWDALTYEQYF

size: NA
V: TRBV7-9
J: TRBJ1-6
D: NA
DNA: TGTGCCAGCAGCTTAGGAGGGATCAATTCACCCCTCCACTTT
CDR3: CASSLGGINSPLHF

size: NA
V: TRBV23-1
J: TRBJ1-5
D: TRBD1
DNA: TGCGCCAGCAGTCAATCGACAGGGGGCGCGAGCAATCAGCCCCAGCATTTT
CDR3: CASSQSTGGASNQPQHF

size: NA
V: TRBV6-6
J: TRBJ2-3
D: NA
DNA: TGTGCCGGACGAGGGCACCAGTTCAACACAGATACGCAGTATTTT
CDR3: CAGRGHQFNTDTQYF

size: NA
V: TRBV5-1
J: TRBJ2-3
D: TRBD2
DNA: TGCGCCAGCAGCTTGTCGGGAGGTTCCCCAAGCACAGATACGCAGTATTTT
CDR3: CASSLSGGSPSTDTQYF

size: once
V: TRBV9
J: TRBJ2-7
D: NA
DNA: TGTGCCAGCAGCGTAATCCCTGGGGAGGTTCACGAGCAGTACTTC
CDR3: CASSVIPGEVHEQYF

size: NA
V: TRBV4-3
J: TRBJ2-7
D: NA
DNA: TGCGCCAGCAGCCAAGAGCTTTCAGGGTACGAGCAGTACTTC
CDR3: CASSQELSGYEQYF

size: NA
V: TRBV18
J: TRBJ2-7
D: NA
DNA: TGTGCCAGCTCACCACAACCCAGCTCCTACGAGCAGTACTTC
CDR3: CASSPQPSSYEQYF

size: NA
V: TRBV28
J: TRBJ1-2
D: NA
DNA: TGTGCCAGCAGTTTAAGCTGGCAGAACTATGGCTACACCTTC
CDR3: CASSLSWQNYGYTF

size: NA
V: TRBV5-1
J: TRBJ1-1
D: NA
DNA: TGCGCCAGCAGCTTGGCCTCCGGCACTGAAGCTTTCTTT
CDR3: CASSLASGTEAFF

size: NA
V: TRBV2
J: TRBJ1-2
D: TRBD1
DNA: TGTGCCAGCAGGGCGGGACAGGGGCACTATGGCTACACCTTC
CDR3: CASRAGQGHYGYTF

size: NA
V: TRBV6-6
J: TRBJ2-7
D: NA
DNA: TGTGCCAGCAGTTACGGGATGGGCTACGAGCAGTACTTC
CDR3: CASSYGMGYEQYF

size: NA
V: TRBV11-2
J: TRBJ2-7
D: NA
DNA: TGTGCCAGCAGCTTAGTTTATTTCGGCTACGAGCAGTACTTC
CDR3: CASSLVYFGYEQYF

size: NA
V: TRBV11-2
J: TRBJ2-7
D: NA
DNA: TGTGCCAGCAGCTTAGTAGGCGGACCCACCTACGAGCAGTACTTC
CDR3: CASSLVGGPTYEQYF

size: NA
V: TRBV2
J: TRBJ2-5
D: NA
DNA: TGTGCCAGCAGTATCTCGCGGACCCAAGAGACCCAGTACTTC
CDR3: CASSISRTQETQYF

size: NA
V: TRBV5-1
J: TRBJ1-4
D: NA
DNA: TGCGCCAGCAGCCCGACGGCCGCAACTAATGAAAAACTGTTTTTT
CDR3: CASSPTAATNEKLFF

size: NA
V: TRBV2
J: TRBJ2-1
D: NA
DNA: TGTGCCAGCAGTGACGGGATGGGCAATGAGCAGTTCTTC
CDR3: CASSDGMGNEQFF

size: NA
V: TRBV14
J: TRBJ2-3
D: TRBD2
DNA: TGTGCCAGCAGCCAATGGACTAGGATAGATACGCAGTATTTT
CDR3: CASSQWTRIDTQYF

size: few
V: TRBV30
J: TRBJ2-7
D: NA
DNA: TGTGCCTGGAGGGGCTCCTACGAGCAGTACTTC
CDR3: CAWRGSYEQYF

size: NA
V: TRBV7-2
J: TRBJ2-3
D: NA
DNA: TGTGCCAGCAGCTTAGTGTTACGAGATACGCAGTATTTT
CDR3: CASSLVLRDTQYF

size: NA
V: TRBV19
J: TRBJ2-3
D: NA
DNA: TGTGCCAGTAACGGCGGGGCGACCGCGGATACGCAGTATTTT
CDR3: CASNGGATADTQYF

size: once
V: TRBV7-9
J: TRBJ1-5
D: TRBD1
DNA: TGTGCCAGCAGCCGCGGGACAGGGGAACCCAATCAGCCCCAGCATTTT
CDR3: CASSRGTGEPNQPQHF

size: few
V: TRBV28
J: TRBJ2-2
D: NA
DNA: TGTGCCAGCAGTTCGACGGAACCTCCCGGGGAGCTGTTTTTT
CDR3: CASSSTEPPGELFF

size: NA
V: TRBV19
J: TRBJ1-4
D: NA
DNA: TGTGCCAGCGGGACCTCGGGTGAAAAACTGTTTTTT
CDR3: CASGTSGEKLFF

size: NA
V: TRBV10-3
J: TRBJ1-2
D: NA
DNA: TGTGCCATCACTGGAGGGGATGGCTATGGCTACACCTTC
CDR3: CAITGGDGYGYTF

size: NA
V: TRBV6-4
J: TRBJ2-1
D: TRBD2
DNA: TGTGCCAGCAGGGGACTAGCGGGAGGTACCTACAATGAGCAGTTCTTC
CDR3: CASRGLAGGTYNEQFF

size: NA
V: TRBV5-1
J: TRBJ2-3
D: TRBD2
DNA: TGCGCCAGCAGTCCTAGCGGGAGGGTCGGCACAGATACGCAGTATTTT
CDR3: CASSPSGRVGTDTQYF

size: NA
V: TRBV10-3
J: TRBJ1-4
D: NA
DNA: TGTGCCATCAGTGAGTCAATGGGGTTTGCAACTAATGAAAAACTGTTTTTT
CDR3: CAISESMGFATNEKLFF

size: NA
V: TRBV19
J: TRBJ1-1
D: NA
DNA: TGTGCCAGTAGGGAAAGGACGGGTCTGAACACTGAAGCTTTCTTT
CDR3: CASRERTGLNTEAFF

size: once
V: TRBV5-4
J: TRBJ2-3
D: TRBD1
DNA: TGTGCCAGCAGCTGGGACAGGAGCACAGATACGCAGTATTTT
CDR3: CASSWDRSTDTQYF

size: NA
V: TRBV7-3
J: TRBJ2-2
D: TRBD1
DNA: TGTGCCAGCAGCCGAACCGGGACAGGGGTCCTCTCCGGGGGAACCGGGGAGCTGTTTTTT
CDR3: CASSRTGTGVLSGGTGELFF

size: few
V: TRBV12-5
J: TRBJ2-4
D: TRBD1
DNA: TGTGCTAGTGGCCCTGGGCGAGGGGGCGGAAACATTCAGTACTTC
CDR3: CASGPGRGGGNIQYF

size: NA
V: TRBV7-9
J: TRBJ2-7
D: TRBD2
DNA: TGTGCCAGCAGCCGGACCCAGACTAGCGGGAGGTACGAGCAGTACTTC
CDR3: CASSRTQTSGRYEQYF

size: NA
V: TRBV13
J: TRBJ1-4
D: NA
DNA: TGTGCCAGCAGCTCAAGGAAGGGGACTAATGAAAAACTGTTTTTT
CDR3: CASSSRKGTNEKLFF

size: NA
V: TRBV11-2
J: TRBJ2-2
D: TRBD2
DNA: TGTGCCAGCAGCCCGCGCTCCGGGACTACGAACACCGGGGAGCTGTTTTTT
CDR3: CASSPRSGTTNTGELFF

size: NA
V: TRBV6-5
J: TRBJ2-2
D: NA
DNA: TGTGCCAGCAGTTCTGTCCAGTCCGGGGAGCTGTTTTTT
CDR3: CASSSVQSGELFF

size: NA
V: TRBV10-3
J: TRBJ2-3
D: NA
DNA: TGTGCCATCAATCGATCGGGGGAGCGAGATACGCAGTATTTT
CDR3: CAINRSGERDTQYF

size: NA
V: TRBV9
J: TRBJ2-1
D: TRBD1
DNA: TGTGCCAGCAGCGTAGAGACAGGGGATTACAATGAGCAGTTCTTC
CDR3: CASSVETGDYNEQFF

size: NA
V: TRBV5-1
J: TRBJ2-1
D: TRBD1
DNA: TGCGCCAGCAGCTTGGCTCGGACAGGGGGCTTTAATGAGCAGTTCTTC
CDR3: CASSLARTGGFNEQFF

size: NA
V: TRBV27
J: TRBJ2-3
D: NA
DNA: TGTGCCAGCAGTTCTTACTTAACAGATACGCAGTATTTT
CDR3: CASSSYLTDTQYF